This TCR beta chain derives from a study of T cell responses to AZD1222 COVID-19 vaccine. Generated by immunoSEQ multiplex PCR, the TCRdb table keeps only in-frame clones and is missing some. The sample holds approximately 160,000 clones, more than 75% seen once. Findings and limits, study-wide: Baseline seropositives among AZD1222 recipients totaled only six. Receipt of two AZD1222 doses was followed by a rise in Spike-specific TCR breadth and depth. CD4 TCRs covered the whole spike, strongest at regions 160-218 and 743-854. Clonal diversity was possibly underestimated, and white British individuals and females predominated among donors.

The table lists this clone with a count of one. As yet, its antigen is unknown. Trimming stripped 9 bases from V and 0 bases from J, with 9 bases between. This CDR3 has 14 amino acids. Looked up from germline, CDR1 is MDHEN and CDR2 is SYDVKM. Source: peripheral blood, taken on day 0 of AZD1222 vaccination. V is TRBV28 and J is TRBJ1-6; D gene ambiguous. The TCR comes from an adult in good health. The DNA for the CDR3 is TGTGCCAGTCACCAGAGCTCCTATAATTCACCCCTCCACTTT. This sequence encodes CASHQSSYNSPLHF.